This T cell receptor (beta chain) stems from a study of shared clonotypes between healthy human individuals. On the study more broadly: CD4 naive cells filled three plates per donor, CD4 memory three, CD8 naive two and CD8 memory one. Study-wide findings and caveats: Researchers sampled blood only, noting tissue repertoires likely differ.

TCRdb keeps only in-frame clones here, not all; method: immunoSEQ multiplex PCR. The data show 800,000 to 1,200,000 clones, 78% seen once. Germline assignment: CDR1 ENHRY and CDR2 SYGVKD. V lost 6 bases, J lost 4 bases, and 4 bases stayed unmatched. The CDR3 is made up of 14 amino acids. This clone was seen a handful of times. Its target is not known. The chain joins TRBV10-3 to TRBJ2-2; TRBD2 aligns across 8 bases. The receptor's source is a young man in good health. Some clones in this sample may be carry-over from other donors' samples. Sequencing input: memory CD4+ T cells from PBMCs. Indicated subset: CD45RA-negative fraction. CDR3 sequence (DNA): TGTGCCATCAGACTAGCGGAAACCACCGGGGAGCTGTTTTTT. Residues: CAIRLAETTGELFF.